The rows below give T cell receptor beta chains drawn from one sample of a study of blood T cells in healthy people across ages. TCRdb re-called the 5' RACE reads through MiXCR, storing one row per CDR3 protein. The sample lists about 1.8 million distinct CDR3 sequences, approximately 50% seen once, with approximately 2.1% in the top ten. Input material: blood. The origin of the receptors is a woman between 40 and 55 years old in good health. The CDR3 runs from the conserved cysteine through the conserved F or W. A D gene is named only where the DNA matches it firmly. Some rows have no size entry. The others give once, few or many, or a class for an expanded clone.

D,size,V,J,CDR3
-,-,TRBV7-6,TRBJ2-5,CASSLLANEQYF
-,few,TRBV20-1,TRBJ2-3,CSYTGGGTDTQYF
-,-,TRBV27,TRBJ2-1,CASSHGSPNEQFF
-,-,TRBV7-2,TRBJ2-5,CASSARFGETQYF
TRBD1,few,TRBV20-1,TRBJ2-7,CSARGEGATSYEQYF
-,few,TRBV29-1,TRBJ1-2,CSVEPRGDRHYGYTF
-,few,TRBV25-1,TRBJ2-7,CASSVTGTYEQYF
-,-,TRBV2,TRBJ1-2,CACQGKNNYGYTF
-,few,TRBV11-2,TRBJ2-7,CASSLVVGSSYEQYF
-,-,TRBV7-2,TRBJ2-1,CASSLNRAVGNEQFF
-,-,TRBV6-1,TRBJ1-2,CASTARGRGYTF
-,-,TRBV4-3,TRBJ1-6,CASSQEIEGLDSPLHF
-,-,TRBV27,TRBJ2-3,CASSRDSLRGEQYF
-,-,TRBV25-1,TRBJ2-3,CASSEWRELLTGTQYF
TRBD2,-,TRBV7-2,TRBJ2-1,CASSLASGVPYDEQFF
-,-,TRBV20-1,TRBJ2-2,CSARGPKLFF
-,-,TRBV9,TRBJ1-2,CASSVGETPTLYGYTF
TRBD1,few,TRBV6-6,TRBJ2-4,CASSHGTGEAKNIQYF
TRBD1,few,TRBV7-2,TRBJ2-7,CASSLGQGAQQYF
-,many,TRBV5-1,TRBJ2-7,CASSLIPSSYEQYF
TRBD1,-,TRBV6-5,TRBJ2-5,CASRTPRTGGRTQYF
TRBD1,few,TRBV20-1,TRBJ1-2,CSATPTGGYGYTF
-,once,TRBV7-9,TRBJ2-6,CASSSVGQLRANVLTF
TRBD1,-,TRBV5-1,TRBJ2-2,CASSGTGVIGELFF
-,-,TRBV10-3,TRBJ2-3,CASNRDATATDTQYF
-,-,TRBV7-9,TRBJ1-2,CASSPAWGYTF
TRBD1,-,TRBV11-2,TRBJ2-5,CASSTNSGTEQYF
-,few,TRBV6-5,TRBJ2-7,CASKPLLSSYEQYF
-,many,TRBV12-3/TRBV12-4,TRBJ2-7,CASSPDRSEQYF
-,-,TRBV20-1,TRBJ2-5,CSASLPGDRQETQYF
-,-,TRBV6-2/TRBV6-3,TRBJ2-1,CASTHGPNEQFF
-,-,TRBV7-2,TRBJ2-5,CASSLGRSSGQETQYF
TRBD1,-,TRBV28,TRBJ2-7,CASSPNRGKRSSYEQYF
-,-,TRBV13,TRBJ1-1,CASSLVSGSTEAFF
TRBD1,-,TRBV20-1,TRBJ2-3,CSAREDRAVTDTQYF
-,few,TRBV20-1,TRBJ2-7,CSAQGPPAGDSDYEQYF
-,-,TRBV9,TRBJ2-5,CASSVDGASTQYF
TRBD2,-,TRBV11-2,TRBJ2-1,CASSLGKKVAGGSYNEQFF
-,-,TRBV4-2,TRBJ1-5,CASSHREGEPDNQPQHF
-,once,TRBV27,TRBJ1-2,CASVTPFNYGYTF
-,-,TRBV6-2/TRBV6-3,TRBJ2-7,CASSQIGTHGYEQYF
TRBD1,few,TRBV6-2/TRBV6-3,TRBJ2-5,CASSYRRTGVGQETQYF
TRBD2,few,TRBV4-2,TRBJ2-5,CASSLGGGALRETQYF
-,-,TRBV20-1,TRBJ1-4,CSARKSPNEKLFF
TRBD1,-,TRBV27,TRBJ1-2,CASSPQVVGTGDYASRGYTF
-,-,TRBV9,TRBJ2-3,CASSPGGSTQYF
-,-,TRBV7-2,TRBJ1-5,CASSGGRHSNQPQHF